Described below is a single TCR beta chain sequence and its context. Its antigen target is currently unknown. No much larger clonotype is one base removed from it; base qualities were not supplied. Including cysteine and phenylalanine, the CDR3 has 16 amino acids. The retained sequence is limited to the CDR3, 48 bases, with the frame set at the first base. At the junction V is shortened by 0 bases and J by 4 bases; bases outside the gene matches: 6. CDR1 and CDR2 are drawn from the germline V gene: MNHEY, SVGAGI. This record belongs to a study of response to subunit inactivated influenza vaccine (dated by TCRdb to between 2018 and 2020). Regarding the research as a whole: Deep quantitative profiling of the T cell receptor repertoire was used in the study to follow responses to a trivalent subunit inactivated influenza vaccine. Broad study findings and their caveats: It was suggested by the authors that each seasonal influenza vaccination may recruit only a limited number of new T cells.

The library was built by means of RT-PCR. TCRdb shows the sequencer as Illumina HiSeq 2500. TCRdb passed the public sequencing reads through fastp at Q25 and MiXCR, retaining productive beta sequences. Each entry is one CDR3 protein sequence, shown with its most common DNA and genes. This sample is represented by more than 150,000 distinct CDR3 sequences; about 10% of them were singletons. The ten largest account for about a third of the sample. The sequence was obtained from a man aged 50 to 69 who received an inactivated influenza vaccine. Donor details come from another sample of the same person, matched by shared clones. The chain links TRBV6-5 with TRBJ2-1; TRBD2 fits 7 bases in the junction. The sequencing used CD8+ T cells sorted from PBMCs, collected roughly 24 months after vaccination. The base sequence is TGTGCCAGCAGTTACTCGACGACTAGCAGTTACAATGAGCAGTTCTTC. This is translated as CASSYSTTSSYNEQFF.